A single TCR beta chain is shown here with its context. The entry originates in a study of blood T cell repertoires in COVID-19. Study-wide background: The analysed material was cDNA or gDNA that came from T cells, B-cell-depleted T cells, or PBMCs.

It was during active infection that Seattle patients were enrolled and then longitudinally followed. Per germline, CDR1 LGHDT and CDR2 YNNKEL (reference sequence). CDR3 length: 14 amino acids. The ends lost 3 bases at V and 8 bases at J; junction bases unmatched: 9. Authors' analysis steps: It was from reference gene primer amplification that nucleated cell counts were estimated. Measured with immunoSEQ multiplex PCR; TCRdb has only the in-frame clones, and not every one. From that table come the V and J calls and clone size; the DNA was used to work out D and trimming. The sample has more than 250,000 clones, over 80% seen once.

Sequenced sample: peripheral blood. The genes are TRBV3-1 (or the pseudogene TRBV3-2) and TRBJ1-2; 7 bases fit TRBD1. This receptor was taken from a woman in her fifties or sixties with COVID-19, enrolled during active disease. The CDR3 reads CASSHQTGAGGYTF. The CDR3 nucleotides read TGTGCCAGCAGCCACCAAACAGGGGCCGGGGGCTACACCTTC.